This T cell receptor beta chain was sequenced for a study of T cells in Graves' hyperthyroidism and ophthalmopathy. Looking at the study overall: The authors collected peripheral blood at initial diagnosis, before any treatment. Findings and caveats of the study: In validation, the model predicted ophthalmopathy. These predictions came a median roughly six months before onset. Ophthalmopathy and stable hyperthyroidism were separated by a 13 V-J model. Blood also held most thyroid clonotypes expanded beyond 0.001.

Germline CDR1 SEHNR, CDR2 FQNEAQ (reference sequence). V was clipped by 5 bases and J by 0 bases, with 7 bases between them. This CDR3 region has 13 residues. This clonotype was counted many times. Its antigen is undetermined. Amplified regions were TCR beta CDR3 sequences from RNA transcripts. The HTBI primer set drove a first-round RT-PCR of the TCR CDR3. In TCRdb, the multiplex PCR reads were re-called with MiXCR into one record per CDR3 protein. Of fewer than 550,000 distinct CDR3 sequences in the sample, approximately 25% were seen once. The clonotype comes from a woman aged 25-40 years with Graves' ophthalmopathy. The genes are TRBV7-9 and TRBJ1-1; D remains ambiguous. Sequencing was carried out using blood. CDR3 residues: CASSPSLNTEAFF. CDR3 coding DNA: TGTGCCAGCAGCCCAAGCCTGAACACTGAAGCTTTCTTT.